The source of this T cell receptor (beta chain) is a study of T cells after yellow fever vaccination. Each CDR3 protein is one row after TCRdb ran MiXCR on the 5' RACE reads. The profile covers about 120,000 distinct CDR3 sequences, with about 6.8% appearing a single time and around 2.6% taken by the ten largest. This CDR3 contains 15 residues. Trimming at V came to 5 bases and at J to 6 bases, leaving 5 bases not matched to a gene. The germline CDR1 and CDR2 sequences are SGHVS and FQNEAQ. This clonotype occurred many times. The chain has TRBV7-8 and TRBJ2-2, with 11 bases matching TRBD1. This sequence was found in a man between 18 and 29 years old who received the YFV17D yellow fever vaccine. The sequencing used CD4+ T cells sorted from PBMCs, collected roughly seven weeks after the first yellow fever vaccination. CDR3 DNA: TGTGCCAGCAGCCAGGACAGGGGGCAGGCCGGGGAGCTGTTTTTT. Translating it yields CASSQDRGQAGELFF.